This T cell receptor (beta chain) emerged from a study of CXCR3-negative and CXCR3-positive naive CD8 T cells. As for this clonotype: Antigen unknown.

UMI-labeled TRB cDNA libraries were prepared by 5' RACE. TCRdb reprocessed the 5' RACE reads, keeping one entry per CDR3 protein, no DNA. In all, the sample yields approximately 3,100 distinct CDR3 sequences. Study conclusions and caveats: More hydrophobic TRB CDR3s were found in CXCR3-positive naive cells than in CXCR3-negative naive cells.

CDR1 is LGHDT, CDR2 YNNKEL, per germline (reference sequence). There are 13 residues in the CDR3. The chain couples TRBV3-1 to TRBJ1-2; TCRdb designates TRBD1, a call that cannot be tested without DNA. Sequencing was performed on naive CXCR3+ CD8+ T cells from blood. Sample subset: CD45RO-CCR7+CD27+CD95- naive CD8+ T cells expressing CXCR3 (TNR3+). The receptor was isolated from a human donor in good health. Some clones in this sample may be carry-over from other donors' samples. This CDR3 is CASSQTGYYGYTF.